One sample yielded the 21 T cell receptor beta chains listed below, sequenced in a study of human T cells and chemical hapten exposure (dated by TCRdb to the early 2020s). The library was built by means of RACE. The data were produced on a NextSeq 500. The raw public data were reprocessed by TCRdb itself: fastp quality trimming at Q25, MiXCR clonotype calling, in-frame beta chains only. One record per CDR3 amino acid sequence lists the most common genes and DNA. Across this sample there are roughly 100,000 distinct CDR3 sequences, with approximately 9.9% seen only once. The biggest ten clones account for 3% to 4% of the sample. Per the publication, the time point label means: patch test 1, 2 weeks after DPC sensitization. This specimen's treatment or condition label, interpreted: therapeutic diphenylcyclopropenone sensitization with weekly scalp DPC. Sequencing was performed on whole blood, taken in connection with sensitization to the hapten diphenylcyclopropenone (DPC). The receptor source for this set is a woman aged 40-49 years with alopecia areata. Some clones in this sample may be carry-over from other donors' samples.

This clonotype was found a few times. The chain joins TRBV3-1 to TRBJ2-7, with 9 bases that match TRBD1. CDR3 size: 13 residues. Germline V gene sequence: CDR1 LGHDT, CDR2 YNNKEL (reference sequence). V dropped 7 bases and J dropped 6; count of bases not matched to a gene: 7. CDR3 residues: CASINRQGGEQYF. The CDR3 DNA follows: TGTGCCAGCATCAACCGACAGGGGGGCGAGCAGTACTTC.

The rearrangement uses TRBV5-4 and TRBJ2-5; D is uncertain. The CDR3 extends over 13 amino acids. Trimming removed 2 bases at V and 2 bases at J, with 7 bases between. Germline-derived CDR1 and CDR2 are SGHNT and YYREEE (reference sequence). CDR3 sequence (DNA): TGTGCCAGCAGCTTTCCCGGTCAAGAGACCCAGTACTTC. It codes for CASSFPGQETQYF.

This clonotype occurred many times. The chain uses TRBV7-2 and TRBJ2-5; D gene ambiguous. Germline V gene lookup returns CDR1 SGHTA and CDR2 FQGNSA. Trimming took off 5 bases at V and 4 bases at J, with 14 bases between the two ends. The CDR3 length is 14 residues. The CDR3 DNA reads as TGTGCCAGCAGCCCGCCTCGGGCTCCAGAGACCCAGTACTTC. Its translation: CASSPPRAPETQYF.

The chain recombines TRBV4-3 with TRBJ2-1; tentatively, D is TRBD2 (6 bases). The CDR3 is made up of 14 amino acids. Trimming took off 1 base at V and 11 bases at J, with 15 bases between the two ends. The germline V gene encodes CDR1 LGHNA and CDR2 YSLEER. This chain's CDR3 is CASSQAARGSQQFF. Written as DNA, the CDR3 is TGCGCCAGCAGCCAAGCCGCTCGGGGGAGTCAGCAGTTCTTC.

The rearrangement joins TRBV29-1 to TRBJ1-1, with TRBD1 identical over 9 bases. Losses at the gene ends were 6 bases for V and 4 bases for J; bases not matched to a gene: 6. CDR1 is SQVTM and CDR2 is ANQGSEA in the germline V gene. This CDR3 region has 13 residues. The CDR3 here is CSVGDRASTEAFF. In DNA form, the CDR3 reads TGCAGCGTGGGGGACAGGGCGAGCACTGAAGCTTTCTTT.

The rearrangement uses TRBV12-3 or TRBV12-4 and TRBJ2-1; TRBD2 is a possible D gene (5 bases). The length of the CDR3 is 15 residues. Trimming stripped 7 bases from V and 2 bases from J, with 15 bases between. The CDR3 sequence is CASTLGERPYNEQFF. The CDR3 DNA sequence: TGTGCCAGCACCCTTGGGGAGAGGCCCTACAATGAGCAGTTCTTC.

The chain couples TRBV5-1 to TRBJ2-7; tentatively, D is TRBD2 (6 bases). The CDR3 is 15 residues long. Germline-derived CDR1 and CDR2 are SGHRS and YFSETQ. With 0 bases removed from V and 2 bases from J, the gap between germline ends came to 12 bases. CDR3 residues: CASSLAVGRTYEQYF. The CDR3 DNA sequence: TGCGCCAGCAGCTTGGCGGTCGGGAGAACCTACGAGCAGTACTTC.

The chain couples TRBV6-5 to TRBJ2-2; D may be TRBD2 (6 bases). V lost 6 bases and J 5 bases, leaving 13 bases between the germline ends. The CDR3 runs to 14 residues. Germline V gene data show CDR1 as MNHEY and CDR2 as SVGAGI. Here the CDR3 reads CASRRDWGTGELFF. The CDR3 DNA is TGTGCCAGCAGACGGGACTGGGGAACCGGGGAGCTGTTTTTT.

This clonotype has a count of ten or more. The V gene is TRBV11-2, the J gene TRBJ1-1; 9 positions agree with TRBD1. The length of the CDR3 is 16 residues. CDR1 and CDR2 from the germline V gene are SGHAT and FQNNGV. V trimming: 6 bases; J trimming: 10 bases; junction bases outside the gene matches: 18. CDR3 residues: CASRRLTGGLRGGAFF. The CDR3 bases are TGTGCCAGCAGACGACTAACAGGGGGCCTCCGTGGGGGAGCTTTCTTT.

The sample holds a few counts of this clonotype. J is TRBJ2-7 and V is TRBV24-1; 13 bases are a match to TRBD2. The CDR3 contains 13 residues. V lost 7 bases and J lost 6; bases outside the gene matches: 2. Germline V lookup: CDR1 KGHDR, CDR2 SFDVKD. The chain's CDR3 is CATSRTSGSEQYF. In DNA, the CDR3 is TGTGCCACCAGCCGGACTAGCGGGAGCGAGCAGTACTTC.

The chain is built from TRBV10-3 and TRBJ2-7, with 7 bases aligning to TRBD2. The CDR3 is made up of 12 amino acids. Germline lookup yields CDR1 ENHRY and CDR2 SYGVKD. J lost 5 bases, V lost 10 bases, and 8 bases had no gene match. The CDR3 DNA follows: TGTGCCACCTCCTTGGGGGGGAACGAGCAGTACTTC. As protein: CATSLGGNEQYF.

This clonotype was found a few times. The chain combines TRBV20-1 with TRBJ2-1; the match to TRBD2 covers 13 bases. In germline, CDR1 is DFQATT, CDR2 SNEGSKA (reference sequence). The CDR3 consists of 13 residues. The CDR3 DNA reads TGCAGCCCCGGGACTAGCGGGGAAGTTGCGCAGTTCTTC. The encoded protein is CSPGTSGEVAQFF.

This clonotype was picked up many times. The chain is built from TRBV4-1 and TRBJ1-2; D not resolved. This CDR3 region has 15 residues. CDR1 MGHRA and CDR2 YSYEKL come from the germline V gene. The V end lost 0 bases, the J end lost 0 bases, and 8 bases lay between the germline ends. The CDR3 coding sequence is TGCGCCAGCAGCCAAGAATCCGGGGCTAACTATGGCTACACCTTC. This translates into CASSQESGANYGYTF.

This clonotype was detected a few times. J is TRBJ2-1 and V is TRBV11-2; 7 positions match TRBD1. The CDR3 is 17 amino acids. Germline lookup yields CDR1 SGHAT and CDR2 FQNNGV. Trimming cost V 6 bases and J 9 bases; bases outside gene matches: 20. The CDR3 sequence: CASRVPFRDRKKVEQFF. CDR3 in DNA: TGTGCCAGCAGAGTACCTTTTCGGGACAGAAAAAAAGTTGAGCAGTTCTTC.

V usage is TRBV11-2 and J usage is TRBJ2-7; 13 nucleotides match TRBD2. The CDR3 sequence is 18 residues long. The germline gives CDR1 SGHAT, CDR2 FQNNGV. V lost 10 bases and J lost 3; bases outside the gene matches: 18. The CDR3 protein is CATARGTSGKWRVYEQYF. The CDR3 region has the DNA TGTGCCACCGCGCGGGGGACTAGCGGGAAATGGCGCGTCTACGAGCAGTACTTC.

This chain uses TRBV5-4 with TRBJ2-5; tentative D call: TRBD2 (6 bases). CDR1 and CDR2 (germline): SGHNT, YYREEE (reference sequence). This CDR3 has 16 amino acids. V was cut by 4 bases and J by 1 base, with 17 bases left in between. The CDR3 here is CASSARLAGSQETQYF. The CDR3 DNA reads as TGTGCCAGCAGCGCACGCTTGGCGGGGAGCCAAGAGACCCAGTACTTC.

V usage is TRBV29-1 and J usage is TRBJ2-1; 9 bases map to TRBD2. Germline V gives CDR1 SQVTM, CDR2 ANQGSEA. Trimming cost V 7 bases and J 3 bases; bases outside gene matches: 7. This CDR3 has 14 residues. CDR3 region: CSERAGGLYNEQFF. CDR3 nucleotide sequence: TGCAGCGAGCGTGCGGGAGGGCTCTACAATGAGCAGTTCTTC.

This clonotype occurred many times. The genes are TRBV9 and TRBJ1-4; 9 bases align to TRBD1. The CDR3 is made up of 15 amino acids. CDR1 and CDR2 from the germline V gene are SGDLS and YYNGEE. V lost 3 bases, J lost 7 bases, and 7 bases stayed unmatched. The CDR3 DNA sequence: TGTGCCAGCAGCGCCGGGACAGGGTATGGTGAAAAACTGTTTTTT. This sequence encodes CASSAGTGYGEKLFF.

This clonotype was counted between two and nine times. V and J are TRBV13 and TRBJ2-7; 8 nucleotides line up with TRBD1. CDR3 length: 14 residues. V trimming: 4 bases; J trimming: 3 bases; junction bases outside the gene matches: 5. The V gene's germline CDR1 is PRHDT and CDR2 FYEKMQ (reference sequence). The CDR3 DNA is TGTGCCAGCAGCTCTTCAGGACAGGGCTACGAGCAGTACTTC. Encoded protein: CASSSSGQGYEQYF.

This clonotype was seen a handful of times. The rearrangement uses TRBV7-2 and TRBJ2-5, with TRBD1 matching over 12 bases. Trimming at V came to 0 bases and at J to 6 bases, leaving 5 bases not matched to a gene. The germline CDR1 and CDR2 sequences are SGHTA and FQGNSA. The CDR3 has 16 residues. The DNA for the CDR3 is TGTGCCAGCAGCTTAGCGGGGACAGGGGGCGTCCAGACCCAGTACTTC. As protein: CASSLAGTGGVQTQYF.

This clonotype was seen at least ten times. The rearrangement links TRBV29-1 to TRBJ2-4, with D possibly matching TRBD1 (6 bases). The germline V gene encodes CDR1 SQVTM and CDR2 ANQGSEA. The CDR3 totals 11 residues. The V gene lost 4 bases and the J gene lost 6 bases, with 7 bases spanning the gap. In DNA form, the CDR3 reads TGCAGCGTTGGAGGGGGAAACATTCAGTACTTC. This sequence encodes CSVGGGNIQYF.